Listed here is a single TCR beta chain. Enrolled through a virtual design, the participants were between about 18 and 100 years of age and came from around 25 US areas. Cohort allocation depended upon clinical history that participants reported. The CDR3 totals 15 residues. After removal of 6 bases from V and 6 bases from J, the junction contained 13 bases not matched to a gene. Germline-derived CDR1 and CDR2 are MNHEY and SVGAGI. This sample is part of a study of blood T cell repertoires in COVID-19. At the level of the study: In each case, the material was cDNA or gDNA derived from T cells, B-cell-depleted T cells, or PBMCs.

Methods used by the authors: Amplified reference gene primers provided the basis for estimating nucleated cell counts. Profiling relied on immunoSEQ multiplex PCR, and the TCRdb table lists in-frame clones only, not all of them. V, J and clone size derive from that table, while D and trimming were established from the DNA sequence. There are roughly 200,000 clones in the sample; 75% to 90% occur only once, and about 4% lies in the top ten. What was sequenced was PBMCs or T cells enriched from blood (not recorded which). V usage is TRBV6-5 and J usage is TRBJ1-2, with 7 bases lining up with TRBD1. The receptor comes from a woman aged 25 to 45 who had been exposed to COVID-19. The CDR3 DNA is TGTGCCAGCAGAAAATCCGACAGGGAGAGACATGGCTACACCTTC. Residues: CASRKSDRERHGYTF.